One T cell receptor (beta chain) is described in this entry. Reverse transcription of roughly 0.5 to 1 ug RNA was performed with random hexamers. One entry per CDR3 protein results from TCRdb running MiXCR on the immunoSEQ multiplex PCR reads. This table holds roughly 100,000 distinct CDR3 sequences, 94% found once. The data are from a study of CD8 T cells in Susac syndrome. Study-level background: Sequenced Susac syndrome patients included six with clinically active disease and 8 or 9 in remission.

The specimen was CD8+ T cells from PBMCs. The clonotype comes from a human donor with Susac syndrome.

The CDR3 DNA sequence: TGTGCCAGCAGCTCCACCGGGACTAGCGGGGGGGAGCAGTTCTTC. Its translation is CASSSTGTSGGEQFF. The chain has TRBV3-1 and TRBJ2-1, with 15 positions matching TRBD2. Looked up from germline, CDR1 is LGHDT and CDR2 is YNNKEL (reference sequence). The J segment lost 10 bases and the V segment lost 5 bases, leaving 6 bases of the junction unmatched. This CDR3 is 15 amino acids long.